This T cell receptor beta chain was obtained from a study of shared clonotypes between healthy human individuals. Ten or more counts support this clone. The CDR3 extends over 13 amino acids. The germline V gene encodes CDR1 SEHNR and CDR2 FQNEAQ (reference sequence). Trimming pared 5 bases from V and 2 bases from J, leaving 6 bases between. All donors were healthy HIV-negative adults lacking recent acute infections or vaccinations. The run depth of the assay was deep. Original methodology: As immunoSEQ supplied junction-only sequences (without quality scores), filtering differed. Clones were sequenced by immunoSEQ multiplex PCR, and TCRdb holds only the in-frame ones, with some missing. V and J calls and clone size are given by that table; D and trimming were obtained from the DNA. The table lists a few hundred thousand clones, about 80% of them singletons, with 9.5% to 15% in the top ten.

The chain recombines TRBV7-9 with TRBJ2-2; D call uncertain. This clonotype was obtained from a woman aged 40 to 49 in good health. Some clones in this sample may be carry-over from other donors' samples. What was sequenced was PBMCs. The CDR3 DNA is TGTGCCAGCAGCGTAGGAAACACCGGGGAGCTGTTTTTT. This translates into CASSVGNTGELFF. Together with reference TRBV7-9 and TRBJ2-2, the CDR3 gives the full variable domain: DTGVSQNPRHKITKRGQNVTFRCDPISEHNRLYWYRQTLGQGPEFLTYFQNEAQLEKSRLLSDRFSAERPKGSFSTLEIQRTEQGDSAMYLCASSVGNTGELFFGEGSRLTVL.